This TCR beta chain is from a study of T cells after yellow fever vaccination. Points from the study as a whole: Sorted repertoires could include abundant contaminating clonotypes from bulk cells.

From the 5' RACE reads, TCRdb called clonotypes with MiXCR, one entry per CDR3 protein. The sample holds hundreds of thousands of distinct CDR3 sequences; roughly an eighth are singletons and the top ten take 14% to 15%. There are a few counts of this clonotype. The antigen remains unidentified. The CDR3 has 14 amino acids. V was shortened by 3 bases and J by 2 bases, with 10 bases between the two germline ends. CDR1 is MDHEN and CDR2 is SYDVKM in the germline V gene. V usage is TRBV28 and J usage is TRBJ2-5, with unresolved D. Sequencing used PBMCs, obtained on the day of the yellow fever booster vaccination. The TCR sequence derives from a man younger than 45 who received the YFV17D yellow fever vaccine. This CDR3 reads CASSFGRLQETQYF. The CDR3 DNA follows: TGTGCCAGCAGTTTCGGGCGGTTACAAGAGACCCAGTACTTC.